This T cell receptor (beta chain) originates from a study of CD8 T cells in Susac syndrome. In germline, CDR1 is GTSNPN, CDR2 SVGIG (reference sequence). This CDR3 comprises 16 residues. The V end lost 3 bases, the J end lost 5 bases, and 22 bases lay between the germline ends. TCR beta sequencing covered blood CD8+ and CD4+ T cells. Those who served as multiple sclerosis controls were treatment-naive patients with stable or active relapsing-remitting disease. While CD8+ and CD4+ T cells were isolated negatively, TEMRA cells were enriched by FACS. Reverse transcription of about 0.5 to 1 ug RNA used random hexamers. The TCR beta CDR3 was amplified by immunoSEQ multiplex PCR across 54 Vbeta, 13 Jbeta. TCRdb ran MiXCR on the immunoSEQ multiplex PCR reads and lists one entry per CDR3 protein. The sample yields some 110,000 distinct CDR3 sequences, 85% to 95% seen once.

The sample taken for sequencing was CD4+ T cells from PBMCs. The sequence was collected from a human donor with multiple sclerosis. The rearrangement uses TRBV30 and TRBJ1-1, with no clear D. Written as DNA, the CDR3 is TGTGCCTGGAGGCTGGTCGGTGGGGAATTGGGTACTGAAGCTTTCTTT. Amino acids: CAWRLVGGELGTEAFF.